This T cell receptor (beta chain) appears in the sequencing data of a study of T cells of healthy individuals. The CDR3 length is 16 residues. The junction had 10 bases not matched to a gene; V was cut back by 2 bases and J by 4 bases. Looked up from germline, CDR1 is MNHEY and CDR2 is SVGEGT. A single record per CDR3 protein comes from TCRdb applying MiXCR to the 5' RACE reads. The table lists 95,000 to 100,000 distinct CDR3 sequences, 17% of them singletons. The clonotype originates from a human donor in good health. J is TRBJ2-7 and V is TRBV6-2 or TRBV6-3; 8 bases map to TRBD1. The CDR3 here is CASSYGSTGARYEQYF. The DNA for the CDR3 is TGTGCCAGCAGTTACGGTTCGACAGGGGCAAGGTACGAGCAGTACTTC.